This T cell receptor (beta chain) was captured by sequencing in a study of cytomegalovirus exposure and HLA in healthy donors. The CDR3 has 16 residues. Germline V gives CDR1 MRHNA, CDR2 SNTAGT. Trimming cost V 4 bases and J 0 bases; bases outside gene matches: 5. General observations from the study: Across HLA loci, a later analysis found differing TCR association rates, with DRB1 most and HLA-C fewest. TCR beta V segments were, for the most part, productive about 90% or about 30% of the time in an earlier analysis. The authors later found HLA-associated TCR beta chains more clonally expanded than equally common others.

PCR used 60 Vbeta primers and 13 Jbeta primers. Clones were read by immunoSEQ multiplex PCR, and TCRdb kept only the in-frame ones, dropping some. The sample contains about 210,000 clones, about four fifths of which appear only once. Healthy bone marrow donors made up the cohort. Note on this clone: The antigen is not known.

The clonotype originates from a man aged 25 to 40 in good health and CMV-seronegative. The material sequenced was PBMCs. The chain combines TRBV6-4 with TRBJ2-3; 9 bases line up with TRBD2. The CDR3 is CASSAEAGGSTDTQYF. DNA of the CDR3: TGTGCCAGCAGTGCCGAAGCGGGGGGAAGCACAGATACGCAGTATTTT.